This TCR beta chain was observed in a study of blood T cell repertoires in COVID-19. On the study more broadly: Samples representing acute and convalescent COVID-19 were sourced from the United States, Italy and Spain. In each case, the material was cDNA or gDNA derived from T cells, B-cell-depleted T cells, or PBMCs.

Germline CDR1 is KGHSH and CDR2 is LQKENI. This CDR3 comprises 16 residues. Trimming pared 3 bases from V and 1 base from J, leaving 15 bases between. Original methodology: Amplifying reference gene primers gave estimates of nucleated cell counts. Only in-frame clones appear in the TCRdb table, and some are missing; sequencing was by immunoSEQ multiplex PCR. V, J and clone size derive from that table, while D and trimming were established from the DNA sequence. The sample has around 220,000 clones; 86% are singletons. Sequencing was done on a sample of peripheral blood. This TCR was recovered from a woman aged 50 to 60 with COVID-19, enrolled during active disease. The genes are TRBV18 and TRBJ1-2, with D maybe TRBD1 (5 bases). CDR3 DNA sequence: TGTGCCAGCTCACCCGCCGAAGGGGTTTTTAACTATGGCTACACCTTC. It yields the protein CASSPAEGVFNYGYTF.